What follows describes a single T cell receptor (beta chain). Its specificity is not known. The data derive from a study of graft-versus-host responses after intestinal transplantation. Study-wide context: All recipients were transplanted with multivisceral, liver-intestinal, or isolated intestinal grafts. The recipients all started with anti-thymocyte globulin induction and then took tacrolimus and steroids for 3 to 4 years. Study-wide points: Detected in recipient marrow were GvH clones, some of which were first observed in ileum or blood.

Using immunoSEQ multiplex PCR, the repertoire was profiled, and TCRdb retains in-frame clones only, with some absent. In the table there are some 97,000 clones, more than 85% of which are singletons. The sequences come from unstimulated CD4+ T cells sorted from spleen or lymph node cells, collected before transplant. The receptor's source is a human donor who was the organ donor for an intestinal transplant.

The CDR3 nucleotides are TGTGCCAGCAGCTTGGGAGGGGTGGCATCCTACGAGCAGTACTTC. This sequence encodes CASSLGGVASYEQYF. The V gene is TRBV5-4, the J gene TRBJ2-7, with D perhaps given as TRBD1 or TRBD2 (5 bases each). Between the trimmed V and J ends, which lost 0 bases and 1 base, there was a span of 11 bases. This CDR3 has 15 amino acids. Germline V gene lookup returns CDR1 SGHNT and CDR2 YYREEE (reference sequence).